This T cell receptor (beta chain) is drawn from a study of blood T cell repertoires in COVID-19. This study enrolled people aged about 18 to 95 from roughly 22 US geographic areas. The study assigned cohorts using participant-reported clinical history. Donors of Cohort 3 who recovered were those that had two negative PCRs, clearance, or symptom resolution. V lost 1 base and J 0 bases, leaving 8 bases between the germline ends. CDR3 length: 15 residues. Germline CDR1 reads MGHRA; CDR2 reads YSYEKL. In the study's own analysis: Estimation of nucleated cell counts relied on the amplification of reference gene primers. Sequencing was performed with immunoSEQ multiplex PCR; in TCRdb, only in-frame clones are kept and a portion is missing. Clonal size and the V and J genes are those of that table, whereas D and trimming came from the DNA. Counted here are some 250,000 clones, around nine tenths occurring once; the ten biggest clones make up 8.8%.

This chain links TRBV4-1 with TRBJ2-3; D is uncertain. The specimen was PBMCs or T cells enriched from blood (not recorded which). The receptor comes from a man between 35 and 55 years old who had recovered from COVID-19. The DNA of the CDR3 is TGCGCCAGCAGCCAAGTTCCTTCTAGCACAGATACGCAGTATTTT. Translated: CASSQVPSSTDTQYF.